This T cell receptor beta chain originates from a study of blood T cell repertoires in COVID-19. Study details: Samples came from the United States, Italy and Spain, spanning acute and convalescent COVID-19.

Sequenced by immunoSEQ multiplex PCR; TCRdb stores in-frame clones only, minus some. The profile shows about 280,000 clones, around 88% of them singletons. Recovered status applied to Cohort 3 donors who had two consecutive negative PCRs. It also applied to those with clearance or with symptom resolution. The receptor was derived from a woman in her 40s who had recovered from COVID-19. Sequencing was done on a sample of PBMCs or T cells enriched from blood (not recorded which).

CDR3 bases: TGTGCCAGCAGCTTGATAGCAGTTCCAACGGAGCAGTACTTC. Translated, it gives CASSLIAVPTEQYF. The rearrangement uses TRBV5-6 and TRBJ2-7; D remains ambiguous. Trimming took 1 base from V and 7 from J, leaving 15 bases between them. The CDR3 runs 14 residues. Germline loops: CDR1 SGHDT, CDR2 YYEEEE.